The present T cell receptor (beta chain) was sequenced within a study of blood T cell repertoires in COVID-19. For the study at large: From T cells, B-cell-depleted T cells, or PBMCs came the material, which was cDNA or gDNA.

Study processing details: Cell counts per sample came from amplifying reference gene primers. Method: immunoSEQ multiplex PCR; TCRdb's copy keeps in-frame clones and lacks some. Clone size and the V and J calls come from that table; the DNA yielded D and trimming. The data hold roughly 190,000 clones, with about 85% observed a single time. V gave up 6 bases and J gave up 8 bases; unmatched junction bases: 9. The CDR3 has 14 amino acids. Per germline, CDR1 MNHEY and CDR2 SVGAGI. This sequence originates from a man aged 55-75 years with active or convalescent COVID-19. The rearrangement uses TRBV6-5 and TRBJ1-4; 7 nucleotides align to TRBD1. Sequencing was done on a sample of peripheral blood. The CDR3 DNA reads TGTGCCAGCAGCCGGACAGGAGGATCGGAAAAACTGTTTTTT. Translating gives CASSRTGGSEKLFF.